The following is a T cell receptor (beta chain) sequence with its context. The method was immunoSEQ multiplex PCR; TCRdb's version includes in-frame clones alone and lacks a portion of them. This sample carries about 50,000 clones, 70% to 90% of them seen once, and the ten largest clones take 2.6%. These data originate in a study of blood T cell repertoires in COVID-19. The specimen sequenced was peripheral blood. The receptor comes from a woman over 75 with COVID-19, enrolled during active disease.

Written as DNA, the CDR3 is TGTGCCAGCACCTCCGGGACTTGGTCTGGCTACACCTTC. Protein: CASTSGTWSGYTF. The J gene is TRBJ1-2, the V gene TRBV5-4; a weak D match, TRBD1 (5 bases). Germline-derived CDR1 and CDR2 are SGHNT and YYREEE (reference sequence). Trimming shortened V by 6 bases and J by 7 bases, and 16 bases separated the two germline ends. This CDR3 contains 13 residues.